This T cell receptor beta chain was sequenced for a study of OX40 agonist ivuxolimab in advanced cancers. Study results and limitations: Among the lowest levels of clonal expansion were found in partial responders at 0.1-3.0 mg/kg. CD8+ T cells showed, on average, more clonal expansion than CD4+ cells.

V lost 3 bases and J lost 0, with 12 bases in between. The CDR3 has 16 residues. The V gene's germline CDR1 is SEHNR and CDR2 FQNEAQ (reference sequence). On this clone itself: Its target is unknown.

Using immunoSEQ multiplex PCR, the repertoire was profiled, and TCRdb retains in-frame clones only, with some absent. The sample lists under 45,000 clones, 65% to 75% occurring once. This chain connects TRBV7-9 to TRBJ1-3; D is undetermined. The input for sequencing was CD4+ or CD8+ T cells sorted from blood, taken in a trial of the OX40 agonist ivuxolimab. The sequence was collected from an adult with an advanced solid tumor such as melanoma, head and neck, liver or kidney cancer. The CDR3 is CASSFTGPSSGNTIYF. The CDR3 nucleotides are TGTGCCAGCAGCTTTACTGGGCCGAGCTCTGGAAACACCATATATTTT. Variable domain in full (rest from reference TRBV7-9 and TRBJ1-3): DTGVSQNPRHKITKRGQNVTFRCDPISEHNRLYWYRQTLGQGPEFLTYFQNEAQLEKSRLLSDRFSAERPKGSFSTLEIQRTEQGDSAMYLCASSFTGPSSGNTIYFGEGSWLTVV.